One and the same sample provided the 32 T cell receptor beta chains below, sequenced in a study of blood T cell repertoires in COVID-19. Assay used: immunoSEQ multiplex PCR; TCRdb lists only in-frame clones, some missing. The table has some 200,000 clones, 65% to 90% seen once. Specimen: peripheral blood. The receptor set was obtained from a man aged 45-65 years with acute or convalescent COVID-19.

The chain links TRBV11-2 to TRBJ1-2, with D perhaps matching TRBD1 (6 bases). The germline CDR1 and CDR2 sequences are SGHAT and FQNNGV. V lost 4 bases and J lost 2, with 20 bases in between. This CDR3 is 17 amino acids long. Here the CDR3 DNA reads TGTGCCAGCAGCTCCTTCCGACGGGGACAAAAGAACTATGGCTACACCTTC. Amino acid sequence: CASSSFRRGQKNYGYTF.

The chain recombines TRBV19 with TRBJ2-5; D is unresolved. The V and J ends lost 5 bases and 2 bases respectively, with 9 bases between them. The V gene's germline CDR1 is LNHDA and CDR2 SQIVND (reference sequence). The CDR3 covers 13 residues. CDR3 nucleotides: TGTGCCAGTAGTTTCATTCAGCAAGAGACCCAGTACTTC. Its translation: CASSFIQQETQYF. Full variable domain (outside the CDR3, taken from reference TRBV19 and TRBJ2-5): DGGITQSPKYLFRKEGQNVTLSCEQNLNHDAMYWYRQDPGQGLRLIYYSQIVNDFQKGDIAEGYSVSREKKESFPLTVTSAQKNPTAFYLCASSFIQQETQYFGPGTRLLVL.

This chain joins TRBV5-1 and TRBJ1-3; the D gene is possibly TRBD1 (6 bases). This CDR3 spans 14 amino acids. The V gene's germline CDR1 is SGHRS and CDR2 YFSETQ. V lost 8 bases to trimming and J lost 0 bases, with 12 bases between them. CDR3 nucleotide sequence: TGCGCCAGTTACAGGGCCCGCTCTGGAAACACCATATATTTT. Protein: CASYRARSGNTIYF. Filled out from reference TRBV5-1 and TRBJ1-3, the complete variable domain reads KAGVTQTPRYLIKTRGQQVTLSCSPISGHRSVSWYQQTPGQGLQFLFEYFSETQRNKGNFPGRFSGRQFSNSRSEMNVSTLELGDSALYLCASYRARSGNTIYFGEGSWLTVV.

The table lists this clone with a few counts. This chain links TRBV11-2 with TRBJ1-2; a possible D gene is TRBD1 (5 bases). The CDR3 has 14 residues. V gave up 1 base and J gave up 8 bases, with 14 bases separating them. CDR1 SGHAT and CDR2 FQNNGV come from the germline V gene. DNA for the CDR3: TGTGCCAGCAGCTTAGTTCGTGGGGCTAGGGGCTACACCTTC. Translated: CASSLVRGARGYTF.

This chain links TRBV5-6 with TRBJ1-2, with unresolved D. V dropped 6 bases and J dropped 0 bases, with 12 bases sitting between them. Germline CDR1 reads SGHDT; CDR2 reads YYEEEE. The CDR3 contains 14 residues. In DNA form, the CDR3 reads TGTGCCAGCAACCCCGGCGGGCCTAACTATGGCTACACCTTC. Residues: CASNPGGPNYGYTF.

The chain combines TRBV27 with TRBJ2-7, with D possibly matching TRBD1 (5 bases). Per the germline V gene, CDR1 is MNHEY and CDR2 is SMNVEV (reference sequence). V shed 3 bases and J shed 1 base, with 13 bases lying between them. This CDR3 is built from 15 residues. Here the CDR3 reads CASSLADRESYEQYF. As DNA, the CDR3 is TGTGCCAGCAGTTTGGCAGACAGAGAGTCCTACGAGCAGTACTTC.

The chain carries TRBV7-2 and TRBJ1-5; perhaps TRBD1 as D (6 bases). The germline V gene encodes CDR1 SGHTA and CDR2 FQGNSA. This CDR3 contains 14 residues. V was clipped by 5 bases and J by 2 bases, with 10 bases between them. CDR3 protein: CASSLQGGNQPQHF. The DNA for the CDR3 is TGTGCCAGCAGCCTACAGGGTGGCAATCAGCCCCAGCATTTT.

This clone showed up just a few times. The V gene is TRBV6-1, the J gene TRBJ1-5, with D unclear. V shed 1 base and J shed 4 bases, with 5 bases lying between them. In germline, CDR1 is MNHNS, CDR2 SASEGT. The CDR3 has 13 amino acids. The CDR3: CASSEDGNQPQHF. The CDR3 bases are TGTGCCAGCAGTGAAGACGGGAATCAGCCCCAGCATTTT.

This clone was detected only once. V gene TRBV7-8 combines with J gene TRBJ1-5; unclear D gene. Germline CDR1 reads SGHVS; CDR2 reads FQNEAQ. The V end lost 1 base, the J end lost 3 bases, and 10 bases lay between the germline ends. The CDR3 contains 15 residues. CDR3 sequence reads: CASSLGRRANQPQHF. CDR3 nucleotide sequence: TGTGCCAGCAGCTTAGGTCGGAGAGCCAATCAGCCCCAGCATTTT.

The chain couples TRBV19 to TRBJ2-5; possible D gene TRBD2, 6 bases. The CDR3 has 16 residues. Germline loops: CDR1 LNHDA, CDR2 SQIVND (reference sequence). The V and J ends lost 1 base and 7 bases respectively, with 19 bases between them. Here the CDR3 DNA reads TGTGCCAGTAGTATAGCAGGGACTGGGGGTCAACGGACCCAGTACTTC. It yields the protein CASSIAGTGGQRTQYF. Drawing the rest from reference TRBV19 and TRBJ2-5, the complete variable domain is DGGITQSPKYLFRKEGQNVTLSCEQNLNHDAMYWYRQDPGQGLRLIYYSQIVNDFQKGDIAEGYSVSREKKESFPLTVTSAQKNPTAFYLCASSIAGTGGQRTQYFGPGTRLLVL.

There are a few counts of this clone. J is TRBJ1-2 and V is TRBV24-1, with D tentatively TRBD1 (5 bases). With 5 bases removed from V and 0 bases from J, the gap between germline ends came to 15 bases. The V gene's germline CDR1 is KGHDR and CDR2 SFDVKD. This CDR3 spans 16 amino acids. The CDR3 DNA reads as TGTGCCACCAGTGCGGACACCGTATTAGCTAACTATGGCTACACCTTC. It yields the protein CATSADTVLANYGYTF.

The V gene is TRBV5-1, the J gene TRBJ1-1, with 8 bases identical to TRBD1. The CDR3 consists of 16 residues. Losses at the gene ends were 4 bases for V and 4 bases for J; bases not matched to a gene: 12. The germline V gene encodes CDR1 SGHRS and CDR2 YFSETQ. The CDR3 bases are TGCGCCAGCAGCCCACGGACAGGGATTTCGGGCACTGAAGCTTTCTTT. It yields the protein CASSPRTGISGTEAFF.

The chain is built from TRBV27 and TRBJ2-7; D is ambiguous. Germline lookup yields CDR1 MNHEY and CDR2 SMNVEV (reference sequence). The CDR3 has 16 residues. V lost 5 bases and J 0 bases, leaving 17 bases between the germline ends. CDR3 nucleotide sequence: TGTGCCAGCAGTCCTCTCCTCCCAAGGAGCTCCTACGAGCAGTACTTC. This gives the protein CASSPLLPRSSYEQYF.

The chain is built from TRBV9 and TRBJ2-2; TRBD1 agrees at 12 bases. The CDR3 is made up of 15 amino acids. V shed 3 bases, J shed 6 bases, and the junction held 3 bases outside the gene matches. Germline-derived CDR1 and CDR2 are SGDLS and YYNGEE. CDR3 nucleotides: TGTGCCAGCAGCGCCCGGGACAGGGGGCCCGGGGAGCTGTTTTTT. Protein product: CASSARDRGPGELFF.

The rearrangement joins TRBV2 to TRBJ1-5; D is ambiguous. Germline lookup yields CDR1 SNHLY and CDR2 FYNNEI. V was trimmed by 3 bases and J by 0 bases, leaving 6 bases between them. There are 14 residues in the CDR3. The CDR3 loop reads CASSDWLSNQPQHF. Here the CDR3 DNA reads TGTGCCAGCAGTGACTGGCTTAGCAATCAGCCCCAGCATTTT.

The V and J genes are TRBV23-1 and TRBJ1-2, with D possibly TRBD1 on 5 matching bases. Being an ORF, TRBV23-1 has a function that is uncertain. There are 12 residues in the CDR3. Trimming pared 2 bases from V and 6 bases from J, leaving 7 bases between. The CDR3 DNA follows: TGCGCCAGCAGTCAACCAGGGAATGGCTACACCTTC. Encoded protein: CASSQPGNGYTF.

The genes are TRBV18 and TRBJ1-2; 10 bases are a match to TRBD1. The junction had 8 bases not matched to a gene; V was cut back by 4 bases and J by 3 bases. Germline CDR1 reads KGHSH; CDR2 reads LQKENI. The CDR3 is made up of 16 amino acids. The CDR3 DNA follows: TGTGCCAGCTCACTCACGACAGGGGGCGCCGACTATGGCTACACCTTC. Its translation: CASSLTTGGADYGYTF. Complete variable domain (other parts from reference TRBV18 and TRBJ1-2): NAGVMQNPRHLVRRRGQEARLRCSPMKGHSHVYWYRQLPEEGLKFMVYLQKENIIDESGMPKERFSAEFPKEGPSILRIQQVVRGDSAAYFCASSLTTGGADYGYTFGSGTRLTVV.

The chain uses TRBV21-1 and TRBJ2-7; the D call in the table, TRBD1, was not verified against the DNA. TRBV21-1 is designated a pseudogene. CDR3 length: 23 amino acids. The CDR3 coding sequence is TGTGCCAGCAGCGCCCGGGACAGGGGGTTTGAAGGGACGAAGAGAAAAAAGTCCTACGAGCAGTACTTC. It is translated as CASSARDRGFEGTKRKKSYEQYF.

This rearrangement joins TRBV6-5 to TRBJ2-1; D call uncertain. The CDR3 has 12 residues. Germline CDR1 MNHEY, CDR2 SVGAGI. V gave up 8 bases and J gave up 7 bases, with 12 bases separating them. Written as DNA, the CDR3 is TGTGCCAGCTTGGGCCACCTGAATGAGCAGTTCTTC. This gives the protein CASLGHLNEQFF.

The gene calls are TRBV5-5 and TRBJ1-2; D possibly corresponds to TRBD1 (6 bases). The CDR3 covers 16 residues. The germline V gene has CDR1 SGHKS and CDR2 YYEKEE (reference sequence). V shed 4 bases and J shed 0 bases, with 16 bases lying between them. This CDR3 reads CASSPWTAGANYGYTF. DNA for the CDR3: TGTGCCAGCAGCCCTTGGACAGCAGGAGCTAACTATGGCTACACCTTC.

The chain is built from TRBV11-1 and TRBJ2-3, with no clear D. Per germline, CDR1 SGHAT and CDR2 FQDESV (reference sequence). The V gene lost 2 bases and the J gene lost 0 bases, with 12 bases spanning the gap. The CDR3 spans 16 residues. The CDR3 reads CASSLPRTTSTDTQYF. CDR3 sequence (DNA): TGTGCCAGCAGCTTACCCAGAACGACTAGCACAGATACGCAGTATTTT.

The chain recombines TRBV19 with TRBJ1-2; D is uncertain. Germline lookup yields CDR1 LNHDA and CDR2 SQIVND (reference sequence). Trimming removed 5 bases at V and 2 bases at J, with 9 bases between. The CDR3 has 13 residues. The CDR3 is CASSGQANYGYTF. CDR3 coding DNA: TGTGCCAGTAGTGGTCAGGCGAACTATGGCTACACCTTC.

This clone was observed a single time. This CDR3 is CASSPTGPISPLHF. The CDR3 DNA reads as TGTGCCAGCAGTCCCACAGGGCCCATCTCACCCCTCCACTTT. The chain links TRBV2 to TRBJ1-6, with D perhaps matching TRBD1 (6 bases). V lost 5 bases and J lost 10, with 15 bases in between. The CDR3 consists of 14 residues. Germline CDR1 SNHLY, CDR2 FYNNEI.

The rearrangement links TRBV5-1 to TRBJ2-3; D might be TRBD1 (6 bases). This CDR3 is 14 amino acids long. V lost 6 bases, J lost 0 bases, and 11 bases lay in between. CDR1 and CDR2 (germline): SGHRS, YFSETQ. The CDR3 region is CASKVGASTDTQYF. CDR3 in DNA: TGCGCCAGCAAGGTGGGGGCTAGCACAGATACGCAGTATTTT.

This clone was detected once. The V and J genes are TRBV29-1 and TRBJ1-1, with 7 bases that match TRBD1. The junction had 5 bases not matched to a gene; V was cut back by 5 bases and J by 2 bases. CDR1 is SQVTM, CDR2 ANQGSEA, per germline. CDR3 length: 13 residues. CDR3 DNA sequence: TGCAGCGTTACCCCAGGGGGAAACACTGAAGCTTTCTTT. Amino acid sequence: CSVTPGGNTEAFF.

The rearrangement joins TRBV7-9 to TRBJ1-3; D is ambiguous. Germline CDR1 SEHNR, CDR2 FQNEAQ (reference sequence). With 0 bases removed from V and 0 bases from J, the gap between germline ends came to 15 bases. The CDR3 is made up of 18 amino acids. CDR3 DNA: TGTGCCAGCAGCTTAGCGGTGGCCCTCGGGAGCTCTGGAAACACCATATATTTT. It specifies CASSLAVALGSSGNTIYF.

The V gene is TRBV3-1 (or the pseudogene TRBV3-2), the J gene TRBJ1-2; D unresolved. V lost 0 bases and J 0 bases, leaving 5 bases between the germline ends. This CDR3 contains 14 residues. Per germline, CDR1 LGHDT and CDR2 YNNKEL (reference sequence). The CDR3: CASSQDLSNYGYTF. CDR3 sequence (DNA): TGTGCCAGCAGCCAAGATCTCTCTAACTATGGCTACACCTTC.

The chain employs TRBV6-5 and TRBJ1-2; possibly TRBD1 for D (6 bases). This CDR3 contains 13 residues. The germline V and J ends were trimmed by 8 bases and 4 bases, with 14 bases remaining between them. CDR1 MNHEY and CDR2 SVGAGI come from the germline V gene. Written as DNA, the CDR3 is TGTGCCAGCCGAGACAGGTTCTCCTATGGCTACACCTTC. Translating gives CASRDRFSYGYTF.

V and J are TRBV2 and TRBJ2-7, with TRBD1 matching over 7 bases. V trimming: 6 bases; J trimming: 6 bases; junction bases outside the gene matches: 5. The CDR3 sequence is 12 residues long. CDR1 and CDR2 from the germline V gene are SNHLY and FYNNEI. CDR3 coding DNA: TGTGCCAGCAGGCATGACAGGGTCGAGCAGTACTTC. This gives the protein CASRHDRVEQYF.

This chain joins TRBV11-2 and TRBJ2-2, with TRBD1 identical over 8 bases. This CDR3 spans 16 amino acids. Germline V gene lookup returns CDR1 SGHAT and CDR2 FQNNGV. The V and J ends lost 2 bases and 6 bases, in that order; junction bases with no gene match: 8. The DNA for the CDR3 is TGTGCCAGCAGCTTATCAGGGGGCTCCGGGTCCGGGGAGCTGTTTTTT. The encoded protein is CASSLSGGSGSGELFF.

CDR3: CASSRQALYGYTF. The CDR3, as DNA: TGTGCCAGCAGCCGACAAGCTCTCTATGGCTACACCTTC. V is TRBV3-1 (or the pseudogene TRBV3-2) and J is TRBJ1-2, with unresolved D. V was clipped by 4 bases and J by 4 bases, with 10 bases between them. CDR3 size: 13 residues. The V gene's germline CDR1 is LGHDT and CDR2 YNNKEL (reference sequence).

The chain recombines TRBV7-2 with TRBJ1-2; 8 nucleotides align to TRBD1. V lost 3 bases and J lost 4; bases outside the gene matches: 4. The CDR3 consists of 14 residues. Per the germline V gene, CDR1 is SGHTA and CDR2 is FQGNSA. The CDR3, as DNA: TGTGCCAGCAGCTTCCGGGACAGGCTCTATGGCTACACCTTC. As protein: CASSFRDRLYGYTF.